These T cell receptor beta chains were read from a single sample in a study of CD8 T cells in Susac syndrome. MiXCR was run by TCRdb on the immunoSEQ multiplex PCR reads, yielding one entry per CDR3 protein. The sample yields about 130,000 distinct CDR3 sequences, 90% to 95% seen once. The sample consisted of CD8+ T cells from PBMCs. The source is a human donor with multiple sclerosis. Both conserved end residues are part of each CDR3. D genes are given only for firm matches. Clone sizes are given selectively: once, few, many, or a class where the clone is expanded.

CDR3 protein | CDR3 DNA | D gene | J gene | clone size | V gene
CASSHGHPNQPQHF | TGTGCCAGCAGTCACGGACACCCCAATCAGCCCCAGCATTTT | . | TRBJ1-5 | . | TRBV6-5
CASSPPSSGANVLTF | TGCGCCAGCAGCCCGCCAAGCTCTGGGGCCAACGTCCTGACTTTC | . | TRBJ2-6 | . | TRBV5-1
CASLILSGAGELFF | TGTGCCAGCCTCATCCTCTCGGGGGCCGGGGAGCTGTTTTTT | . | TRBJ2-2 | . | TRBV5-6
CASSLRDRHGYTF | TGTGCCAGCAGCTTAAGGGACAGGCATGGCTACACCTTC | TRBD1 | TRBJ1-2 | . | TRBV7-3
CASSDGTGGFGEAFF | TGTGCCAGCAGTGATGGGACAGGGGGTTTCGGTGAAGCTTTCTTT | TRBD1 | TRBJ1-1 | . | TRBV25-1
CASSQVELAGYEQYF | TGTGCCAGCAGCCAAGTTGAACTAGCGGGCTACGAGCAGTACTTC | TRBD2 | TRBJ2-7 | . | TRBV4-2
CASSLGGPPHGYTF | TGTGCCAGCAGCTTGGGGGGCCCTCCACATGGCTACACCTTC | . | TRBJ1-2 | . | TRBV5-5
CASSYSPFGEGFTEAFF | TGTGCCAGCAGTTACTCGCCGTTCGGGGAGGGGTTCACTGAAGCTTTCTTT | . | TRBJ1-1 | . | TRBV6-2/TRBV6-3
CASSQNREGLANTIYF | TGTGCCAGCAGTCAAAACAGGGAGGGGTTGGCGAACACCATATATTTT | . | TRBJ1-3 | . | TRBV12-3/TRBV12-4
CASSLIAELGTQYF | TGTGCCAGCAGTTTAATAGCGGAGCTGGGGACCCAGTACTTC | . | TRBJ2-5 | . | TRBV27
CASSLSSGGYEQYF | TGTGCCAGCAGTTTAAGTAGCGGGGGTTACGAGCAGTACTTC | TRBD2 | TRBJ2-7 | . | TRBV12-3/TRBV12-4
CASSANGYEQYF | TGTGCCAGCAGTGCAAACGGTTACGAGCAGTACTTC | . | TRBJ2-7 | . | TRBV6-6
CASSYLGHTDTQYF | TGTGCCAGCAGTTACCTCGGCCACACAGATACGCAGTATTTT | . | TRBJ2-3 | . | TRBV6-5
CASSSPDRGNYGYTF | TGTGCCAGCAGCTCGCCCGACAGGGGTAACTATGGCTACACCTTC | TRBD1 | TRBJ1-2 | . | TRBV9
CSATDFTGELFF | TGCAGTGCTACTGACTTCACCGGGGAGCTGTTTTTT | . | TRBJ2-2 | . | TRBV20-1
CASSPLEWTENYGYTF | TGTGCCAGCAGTCCCCTGGAGTGGACGGAGAACTATGGCTACACCTTC | . | TRBJ1-2 | . | TRBV2
CAWSGLGGNQPQHF | TGTGCCTGGAGCGGTCTGGGTGGCAATCAGCCCCAGCATTTT | . | TRBJ1-5 | . | TRBV30
CASSLLRSYNSPLHF | TGTGCCAGCAGTTTGCTTCGCTCCTATAATTCACCCCTCCACTTT | . | TRBJ1-6 | . | TRBV12-3/TRBV12-4
CSAVDRAGTGELFF | TGCAGTGCTGTAGACAGGGCGGGCACCGGGGAGCTGTTTTTT | TRBD1 | TRBJ2-2 | . | TRBV20-1
CASSLGNSGANVLTF | TGTGCCAGCAGCTTAGGGAACTCTGGGGCCAACGTCCTGACTTTC | . | TRBJ2-6 | . | TRBV7-9
CASSLDRASGRGYNNEQFF | TGTGCCAGCAGCTTAGATCGGGCTAGCGGGAGAGGATATAACAATGAGCAGTTCTTC | TRBD2 | TRBJ2-1 | . | TRBV7-9
CASSFGAGPQPQHF | TGTGCCAGCAGCTTTGGGGCAGGCCCGCAGCCCCAGCATTTT | . | TRBJ1-5 | . | TRBV7-8
CASSSGQDPFTFDNEQFF | TGTGCCAGCAGTTCGGGACAGGACCCCTTTACGTTTGACAATGAGCAGTTCTTC | TRBD1 | TRBJ2-1 | once | TRBV2
CASSLGSSEKLFF | TGTGCCAGCAGCCTCGGATCCAGTGAAAAACTGTTTTTT | . | TRBJ1-4 | . | TRBV3-1
CSVALAGDYNEQFF | TGCAGCGTTGCGCTAGCGGGAGACTACAATGAGCAGTTCTTC | TRBD2 | TRBJ2-1 | . | TRBV29-1
CASSPPRGSSISADTQYF | TGTGCCAGCAGCCCTCCCCGTGGCAGCTCTATTTCCGCAGATACGCAGTATTTT | . | TRBJ2-3 | . | TRBV7-9
CSVENVDTGANVLTF | TGCAGCGTTGAAAACGTGGATACTGGGGCCAACGTCCTGACTTTC | . | TRBJ2-6 | . | TRBV29-1
CASSPQGKKLFF | TGTGCCAGCAGCCCCCAGGGGAAAAAACTGTTTTTT | . | TRBJ1-4 | . | TRBV5-6
CASSLVETPYEQYF | TGTGCCAGCAGCTTAGTAGAGACCCCCTACGAGCAGTACTTC | . | TRBJ2-7 | . | TRBV7-9
CASSLGLAGGNGELFF | TGTGCCAGCAGCTTGGGACTAGCGGGAGGTAACGGGGAGCTGTTTTTT | TRBD2 | TRBJ2-2 | . | TRBV5-6
CASSLLAYEQYF | TGTGCCAGCAGCCTCCTAGCGTACGAGCAGTACTTC | . | TRBJ2-7 | few | TRBV11-2
CASSQDVTGELFF | TGCGCCAGCAGCCAAGATGTGACCGGGGAGCTGTTTTTT | . | TRBJ2-2 | . | TRBV4-3
CASSLVGQGSLMNTEAFF | TGCGCCAGCAGCTTGGTAGGGCAGGGAAGCCTCATGAACACTGAAGCTTTCTTT | . | TRBJ1-1 | . | TRBV5-1
CASSEGDRAHEQYF | TGTGCCAGCAGTGAAGGGGACAGGGCCCACGAGCAGTACTTC | TRBD1 | TRBJ2-7 | . | TRBV2
CASSWGSGSLDEQFF | TGTGCCAGCAGTTGGGGGAGCGGGAGTTTGGATGAGCAGTTCTTC | TRBD2 | TRBJ2-1 | few | TRBV6-1
CASSFRRNLNTEAFF | TGCGCCAGCAGTTTTCGACGGAACCTGAACACTGAAGCTTTCTTT | . | TRBJ1-1 | . | TRBV5-1
CSVGSGEDNEQFF | TGCAGCGTTGGGTCGGGAGAAGACAATGAGCAGTTCTTC | . | TRBJ2-1 | . | TRBV29-1
CASSLGTSGIQSSYNEQFF | TGTGCCAGCAGCTTAGGGACTAGCGGGATTCAGAGCTCCTACAATGAGCAGTTCTTC | TRBD2 | TRBJ2-1 | . | TRBV7-2
CASRGEGVGNQPQHF | TGTGCCAGCAGGGGGGAGGGGGTTGGCAATCAGCCCCAGCATTTT | . | TRBJ1-5 | . | TRBV28
CASNGREGTEAFF | TGTGCCAGCAATGGCAGGGAAGGGACTGAAGCTTTCTTT | . | TRBJ1-1 | . | TRBV27
CASSQDGREAGWYVEAFF | TGTGCCAGCAGCCAAGATGGGAGGGAGGCAGGATGGTACGTTGAAGCTTTCTTT | . | TRBJ1-1 | once | TRBV3-1
CASSLGLGSYEQYF | TGCGCCAGCAGCTTGGGACTCGGGAGTTACGAGCAGTACTTC | . | TRBJ2-7 | . | TRBV5-1
CASSWGRGAHNEQFF | TGTGCCAGCAGTTGGGGCAGGGGCGCGCACAATGAGCAGTTCTTC | . | TRBJ2-1 | . | TRBV6-5
CASSYSDTEAFF | TGTGCCAGCAGTTACTCGGACACTGAAGCTTTCTTT | . | TRBJ1-1 | . | TRBV6-2/TRBV6-3
CASSPGTWETEQFF | TGTGCCAGCAGCCCCGGGACTTGGGAGACTGAGCAGTTCTTC | . | TRBJ2-1 | . | TRBV5-6
CASSPNSNSGETQYF | TGTGCCAGCAGTCCTAACAGCAATTCGGGGGAGACCCAGTACTTC | . | TRBJ2-5 | . | TRBV7-2
CASSYSTGQVNNEQFF | TGTGCCAGCAGTTACTCGACCGGACAGGTAAACAATGAGCAGTTCTTC | TRBD1 | TRBJ2-1 | . | TRBV6-5
CASSQVERHNEQFF | TGTGCCAGCAGCCAAGTTGAGAGACACAATGAGCAGTTCTTC | . | TRBJ2-1 | . | TRBV3-1
CASSQGLRGQDGYTF | TGCGCCAGCAGCCAAGGTCTGAGGGGGCAGGATGGCTACACCTTC | TRBD1 | TRBJ1-2 | . | TRBV4-1
CASSRAGGETQYF | TGTGCCAGCAGTCGCGCGGGAGGCGAGACCCAGTACTTC | TRBD2 | TRBJ2-5 | . | TRBV27